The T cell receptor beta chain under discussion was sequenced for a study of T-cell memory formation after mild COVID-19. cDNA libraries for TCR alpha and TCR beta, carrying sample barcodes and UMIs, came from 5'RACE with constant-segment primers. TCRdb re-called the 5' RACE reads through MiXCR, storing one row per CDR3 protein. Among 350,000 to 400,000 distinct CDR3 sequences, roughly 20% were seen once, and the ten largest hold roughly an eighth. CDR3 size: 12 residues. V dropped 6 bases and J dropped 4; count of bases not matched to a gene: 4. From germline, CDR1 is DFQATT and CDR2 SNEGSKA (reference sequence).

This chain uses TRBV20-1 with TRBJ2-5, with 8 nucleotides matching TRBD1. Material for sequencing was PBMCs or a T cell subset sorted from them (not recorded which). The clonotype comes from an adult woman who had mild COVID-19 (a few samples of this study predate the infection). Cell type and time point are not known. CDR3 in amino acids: CSAEGQAETQYF. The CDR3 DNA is TGCAGTGCCGAGGGACAGGCAGAGACCCAGTACTTC.